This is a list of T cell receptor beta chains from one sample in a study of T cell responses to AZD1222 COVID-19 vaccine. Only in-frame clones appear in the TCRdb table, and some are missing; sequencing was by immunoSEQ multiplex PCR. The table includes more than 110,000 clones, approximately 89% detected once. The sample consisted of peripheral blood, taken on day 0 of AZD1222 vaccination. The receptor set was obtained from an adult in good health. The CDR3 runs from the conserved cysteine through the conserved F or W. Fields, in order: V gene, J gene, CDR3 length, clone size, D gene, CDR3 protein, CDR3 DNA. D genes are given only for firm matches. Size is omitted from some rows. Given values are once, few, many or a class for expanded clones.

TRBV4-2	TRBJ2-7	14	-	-	CASSQESRWYEQYF	TGTGCCAGCAGCCAAGAGTCGCGGTGGTACGAGCAGTACTTC
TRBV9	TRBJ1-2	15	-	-	CASSQFYQANYGYTF	TGTGCCAGCAGCCAATTCTATCAGGCTAACTATGGCTACACCTTC
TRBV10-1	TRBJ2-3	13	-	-	CASSEQASDTQYF	TGCGCCAGCAGTGAGCAGGCTTCAGATACGCAGTATTTT
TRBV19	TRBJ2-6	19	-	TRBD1	CASSSHPGQIFSGANVLTF	TGTGCCAGTAGTAGCCACCCGGGACAGATATTCTCTGGGGCCAACGTCCTGACTTTC
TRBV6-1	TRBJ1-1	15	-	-	CASSERTITYQEAFF	TGTGCCAGCAGTGAAAGGACGATCACCTACCAGGAAGCTTTCTTT
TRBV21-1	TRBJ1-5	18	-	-	CASSKGPAGLQGDQPQHF	TGTGCCAGCAGCAAAGGGCCCGCTGGACTTCAAGGGGATCAGCCCCAGCATTTT
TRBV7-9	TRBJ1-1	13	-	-	CASSIAELTEAFF	TGTGCCAGCAGTATCGCCGAGCTTACTGAAGCTTTCTTT
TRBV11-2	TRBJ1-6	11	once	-	CASSLNSPLHF	TGTGCCAGCAGCCTGAATTCACCCCTCCACTTT
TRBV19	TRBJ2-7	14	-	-	CASSPGQASYEQYF	TGTGCCAGTAGTCCGGGGCAGGCCTCCTACGAGCAGTACTTC
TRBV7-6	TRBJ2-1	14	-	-	CASSPDRAANEQFF	TGTGCCAGCAGCCCCGATAGGGCGGCCAATGAGCAGTTCTTC
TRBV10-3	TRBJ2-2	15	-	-	CAISTLVRGAGELFF	TGTGCCATCAGCACCCTCGTAAGGGGAGCCGGGGAGCTGTTTTTT
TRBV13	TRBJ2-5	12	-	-	CASTRVGETQYF	TGTGCCAGCACCCGTGTCGGGGAGACCCAGTACTTC
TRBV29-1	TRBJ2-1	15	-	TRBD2	CSVEGHSGVGNEQFF	TGCAGCGTTGAAGGGCACAGCGGGGTTGGGAATGAGCAGTTCTTC
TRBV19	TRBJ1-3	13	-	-	CATNDRFGNTIYF	TGTGCCACTAATGACAGGTTTGGAAACACCATATATTTT
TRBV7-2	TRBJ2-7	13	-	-	CASSLHLALEQYF	TGTGCCAGCAGCTTACATCTAGCCCTCGAGCAGTACTTC
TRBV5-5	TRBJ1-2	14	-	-	CASSLGRGVYGYTF	TGTGCCAGCAGCTTGGGCAGGGGTGTCTATGGCTACACCTTC
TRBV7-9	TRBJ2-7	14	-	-	CASSPGGRSYEQYF	TGTGCCAGCAGCCCCGGGGGGCGCTCCTACGAGCAGTACTTC
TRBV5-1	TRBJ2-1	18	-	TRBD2	CASSLAYSGGATYNEQFF	TGCGCCAGCAGCTTGGCCTATAGCGGGGGGGCCACCTACAATGAGCAGTTCTTC
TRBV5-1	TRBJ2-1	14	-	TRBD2	CASSLGSGGNEQFF	TGCGCCAGCAGCTTGGGTAGCGGGGGCAATGAGCAGTTCTTC
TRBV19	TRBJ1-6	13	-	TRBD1	CASGQDYNSPLHF	TGTGCCAGCGGACAGGATTATAATTCACCCCTCCACTTT
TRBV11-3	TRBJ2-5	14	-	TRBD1	CASNRDRPDQTQYF	TGTGCCAGCAACCGGGACAGGCCTGACCAGACCCAGTACTTC
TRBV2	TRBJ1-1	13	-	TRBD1	CASYPTGGTEAFF	TGTGCCAGCTACCCGACAGGGGGCACTGAAGCTTTCTTT